Reported below is one T cell receptor (beta chain). The data originate from a study of blood T cell repertoires in COVID-19. The wider study: In each case, the material was cDNA or gDNA derived from T cells, B-cell-depleted T cells, or PBMCs.

Germline lookup yields CDR1 MNHEY and CDR2 SMNVEV (reference sequence). J gave up 1 base and V 7 bases, and 9 bases lay outside the gene matches. The CDR3 loop spans 16 amino acids. Assay used: immunoSEQ multiplex PCR; TCRdb lists only in-frame clones, some missing. The sample has some 83,000 clones, roughly 89% seen once. The chain joins TRBV27 to TRBJ2-2, with TRBD2 identical over 7 bases. The receptor was derived from a man aged 50-60 years with acute or convalescent COVID-19. Sequenced: peripheral blood. The DNA of the CDR3 is TGTGCCAGCACCTTCGGGGGGACTGGGAACACCGGGGAGCTGTTTTTT. Amino acids: CASTFGGTGNTGELFF.